This T cell receptor (beta chain) was retrieved from a study of blood T cell repertoires in COVID-19. Study-level background: PBMCs, B-cell-depleted T cells, or T cells provided the cDNA or gDNA that made up the material.

Only in-frame clones appear in the TCRdb table, and some are missing; sequencing was by immunoSEQ multiplex PCR. The sample has some 350,000 clones, more than 75% seen once; the top ten hold about 2.7%. The CDR3 extends over 15 amino acids. Trimming took 3 bases from V and 0 from J, leaving 12 bases between them. The germline V gene encodes CDR1 MDHEN and CDR2 SYDVKM. The source material was PBMCs or T cells enriched from blood (not recorded which). This TCR was recovered from a woman aged 30 to 39 who had recovered from COVID-19. V gene TRBV28 combines with J gene TRBJ2-7, with D perhaps TRBD2 (6 bases). The CDR3 loop reads CASSLQGGASYEQYF. CDR3 DNA sequence: TGTGCCAGCAGTTTGCAGGGCGGGGCCTCCTACGAGCAGTACTTC.